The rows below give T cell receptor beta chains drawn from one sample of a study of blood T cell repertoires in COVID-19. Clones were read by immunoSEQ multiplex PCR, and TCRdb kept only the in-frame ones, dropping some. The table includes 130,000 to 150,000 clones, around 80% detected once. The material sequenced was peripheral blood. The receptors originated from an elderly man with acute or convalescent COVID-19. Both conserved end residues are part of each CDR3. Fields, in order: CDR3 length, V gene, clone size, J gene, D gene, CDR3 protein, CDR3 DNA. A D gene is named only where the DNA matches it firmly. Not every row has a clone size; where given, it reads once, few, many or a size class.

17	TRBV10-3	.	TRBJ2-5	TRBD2	CAISESMASGFQETQYF	TGTGCCATCAGTGAGTCCATGGCTAGCGGGTTCCAAGAGACCCAGTACTTC
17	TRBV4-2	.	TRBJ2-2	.	CASSQDEFGVNTGELFF	TGTGCCAGCAGCCAAGATGAGTTCGGAGTAAACACCGGGGAGCTGTTTTTT
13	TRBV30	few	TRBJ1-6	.	CAWADTNNSPLHF	TGTGCCTGGGCGGACACTAATAATTCACCCCTCCACTTT
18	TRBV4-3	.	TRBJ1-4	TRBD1	CASSQGDRAAGAVEKLFF	TGCGCCAGCAGCCAAGGGGACAGGGCCGCGGGAGCTGTTGAAAAACTGTTTTTT
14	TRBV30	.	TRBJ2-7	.	CAWSVGPGLYEQYF	TGTGCCTGGAGTGTAGGCCCAGGCCTCTACGAGCAGTACTTC
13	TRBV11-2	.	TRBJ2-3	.	CASSLDRGSSQYF	TGTGCCAGCAGCTTAGATCGGGGGTCTTCGCAGTATTTT
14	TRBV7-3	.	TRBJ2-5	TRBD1	CASRSGTGQETQYF	TGTGCCAGCAGGTCCGGGACAGGCCAAGAGACCCAGTACTTC
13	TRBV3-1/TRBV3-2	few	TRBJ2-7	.	CASSQGAGNEQYF	TGTGCCAGCAGCCAAGGGGCAGGGAACGAGCAGTACTTC
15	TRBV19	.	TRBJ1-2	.	CASSPVQAPYYGYTF	TGTGCCAGTAGTCCCGTGCAGGCTCCATACTATGGCTACACCTTC
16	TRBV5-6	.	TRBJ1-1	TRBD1	CASSRIPGQGGTEAFF	TGTGCCAGCAGCCGTATACCGGGACAGGGTGGGACTGAAGCTTTCTTT
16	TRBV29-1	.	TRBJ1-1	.	CSVMKDVKLYTGGAFF	TGCAGCGTTATGAAGGATGTGAAATTGTATACCGGCGGGGCTTTCTTT
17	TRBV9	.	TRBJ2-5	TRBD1	CASSSHRDRGRQETQYF	TGTGCCAGCAGCTCCCACCGGGACAGGGGGCGCCAAGAGACCCAGTACTTC
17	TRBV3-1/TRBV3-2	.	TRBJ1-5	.	CASSHGTGNPNSQPQHF	TGTGCCAGCAGCCATGGAACAGGGAACCCTAATTCTCAGCCCCAGCATTTT
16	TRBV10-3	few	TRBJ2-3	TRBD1	CAISRSGTAGTDTQYF	TGTGCCATCAGTCGTTCCGGGACAGCAGGGACAGATACGCAGTATTTT
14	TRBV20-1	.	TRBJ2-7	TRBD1	CSASDRAFRYEQYF	TGCAGTGCTAGTGACAGGGCATTTAGGTACGAGCAGTACTTC
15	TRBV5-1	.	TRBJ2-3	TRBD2	CASSLELAGLDTQYF	TGCGCCAGCAGCTTGGAACTAGCGGGGTTAGATACGCAGTATTTT
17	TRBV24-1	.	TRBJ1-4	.	CATSEGGSRATNEKLFF	TGTGCCACCAGTGAGGGGGGTTCTCGCGCAACTAATGAAAAACTGTTTTTT
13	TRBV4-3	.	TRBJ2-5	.	CASSQDNQETQYF	TGCGCCAGCAGCCAAGACAACCAAGAGACCCAGTACTTC
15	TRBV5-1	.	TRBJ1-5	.	CASSLEGVSNQPQHF	TGCGCCAGCAGCTTGGAAGGAGTTAGCAATCAGCCCCAGCATTTT
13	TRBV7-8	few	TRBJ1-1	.	CASSPQAASIAFF	TGTGCCAGCAGCCCACAAGCGGCCAGCATAGCTTTCTTT
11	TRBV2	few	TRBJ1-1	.	CASSVLAEAFF	TGTGCCAGCAGTGTCCTAGCTGAAGCTTTCTTT
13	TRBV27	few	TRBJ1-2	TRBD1	CASRLDRDYGYTF	TGTGCCAGCAGATTAGACAGGGACTATGGCTACACCTTC
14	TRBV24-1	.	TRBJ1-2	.	CATSDPDRFYGYTF	TGTGCCACCAGTGACCCCGACAGATTCTATGGCTACACCTTC
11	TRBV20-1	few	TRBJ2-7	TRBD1	CSAPGGHEQYF	TGCAGTGCGCCAGGGGGTCACGAGCAGTACTTC
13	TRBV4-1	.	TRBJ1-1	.	CASSQDTRAEAFF	TGCGCCAGCAGCCAAGATACGAGGGCTGAAGCTTTCTTT
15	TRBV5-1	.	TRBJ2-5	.	CASSSPQGGSETQYF	TGCGCCAGCAGCTCTCCTCAGGGCGGTTCGGAGACCCAGTACTTC
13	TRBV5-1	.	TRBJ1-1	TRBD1	CASRLGQVAEAFF	TGCGCCAGCAGACTTGGACAGGTGGCTGAAGCTTTCTTT
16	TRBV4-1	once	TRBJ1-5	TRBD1	CASSLLQGAGNQPQHF	TGCGCCAGCAGCCTACTACAGGGGGCCGGCAATCAGCCCCAGCATTTT
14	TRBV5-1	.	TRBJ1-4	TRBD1	CASSFTGTGGELFF	TGCGCCAGCAGCTTTACCGGGACAGGGGGCGAACTGTTTTTT
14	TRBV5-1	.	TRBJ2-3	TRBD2	CASSSGGATDTQYF	TGCGCCAGCAGCTCGGGAGGGGCCACAGATACGCAGTATTTT
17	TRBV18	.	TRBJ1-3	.	CASSPYPTFHSGNTIYF	TGTGCCAGCTCACCATACCCGACATTTCACTCTGGAAACACCATATATTTT
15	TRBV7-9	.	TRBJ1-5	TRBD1	CASSGRDSPNQPQHF	TGTGCCAGCAGCGGGCGGGACAGTCCCAATCAGCCCCAGCATTTT
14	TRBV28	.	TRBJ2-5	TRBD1	CASSLWGTGGAQYF	TGTGCCAGCAGTTTATGGGGGACAGGGGGCGCCCAGTACTTC
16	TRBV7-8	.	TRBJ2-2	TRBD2	CASSSLAGANTGELFF	TGTGCCAGCAGCTCGCTAGCGGGGGCGAACACCGGGGAGCTGTTTTTT
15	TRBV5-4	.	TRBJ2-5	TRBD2	CASSSLAGATETQYF	TGTGCCAGCAGCTCACTAGCGGGGGCTACAGAGACCCAGTACTTC
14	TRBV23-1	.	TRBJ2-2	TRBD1	CASLDRGYTGELFF	TGCGCCAGCCTGGACAGGGGATACACCGGGGAGCTGTTTTTT
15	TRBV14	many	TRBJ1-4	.	CASSQGSHLSEKLFF	TGTGCCAGCAGCCAAGGGTCGCATCTTAGTGAAAAACTGTTTTTT
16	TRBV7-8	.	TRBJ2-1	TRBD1	CASSLAHGTANNEQFF	TGTGCCAGCAGCTTAGCCCACGGGACAGCGAACAATGAGCAGTTCTTC
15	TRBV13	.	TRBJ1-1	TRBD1	CASSLGGQGGTEAFF	TGTGCCAGCAGCTTAGGAGGACAGGGGGGCACTGAAGCTTTCTTT
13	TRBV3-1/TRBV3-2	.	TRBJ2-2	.	CASSQRSTGELFF	TGTGCCAGCAGCCAACGGTCCACCGGGGAGCTGTTTTTT
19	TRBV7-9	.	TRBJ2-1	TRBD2	CASSSLAGASGGAYNEQFF	TGTGCCAGCAGCTCCTTAGCAGGGGCTAGCGGGGGGGCCTACAATGAGCAGTTCTTC
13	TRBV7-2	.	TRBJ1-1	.	CASSPSLNTEAFF	TGTGCCAGCAGCCCGAGCTTGAACACTGAAGCTTTCTTT
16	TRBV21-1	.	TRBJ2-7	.	CASSKGGQGASYEQYF	TGTGCCAGCAGCAAAGGGGGACAGGGGGCCTCCTACGAGCAGTACTTC
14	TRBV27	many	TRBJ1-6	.	CASSLPDWNSPLHF	TGTGCCAGCAGCCTCCCCGACTGGAATTCACCCCTCCACTTT
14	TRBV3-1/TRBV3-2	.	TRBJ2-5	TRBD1	CASSHPGQQETQYF	TGTGCCAGCAGCCACCCGGGACAGCAAGAGACCCAGTACTTC
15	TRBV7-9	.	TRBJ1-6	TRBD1	CASSYGTAHNSPLHF	TGTGCCAGCAGCTACGGGACAGCCCATAATTCACCCCTCCACTTT